These T cell receptor beta chains were read from a single sample in a study of blood T cell repertoires in COVID-19. Profiling relied on immunoSEQ multiplex PCR, and the TCRdb table lists in-frame clones only, not all of them. The sample has 200,000 to 250,000 clones; about nine tenths are singletons. The material sequenced was peripheral blood. All receptors come from a woman between 55 and 75 years old with acute or convalescent COVID-19. Both conserved end residues are part of each CDR3. The D gene is left open where the match is weak. Clone size is stated in some rows and not others, as once, few, many or a class when expanded.

. TRBJ2-2 TRBV7-7 TRBD1 TGTGCCAGCAGCCCAGGGGGACAGTTCACCGGGGAGCTGTTTTTT CASSPGGQFTGELFF
once TRBJ1-3 TRBV5-6 . TGTGCCAGCAGCTTTCCAGGCAATGGAAACACCATATATTTT CASSFPGNGNTIYF
few TRBJ1-1 TRBV19 TRBD1 TGTGCCAGTAGTACCAAACAGGGGGCGAAGAACACTGAAGCTTTCTTT CASSTKQGAKNTEAFF
. TRBJ1-1 TRBV6-2/TRBV6-3 . TGTGCCAGCAGTTACCCTGGACAGTCGAACACTGAAGCTTTCTTT CASSYPGQSNTEAFF
. TRBJ1-2 TRBV29-1 . TGCAGCGTTGACCTCTCCCAGGGTAGTTATGGCTACACCTTC CSVDLSQGSYGYTF
. TRBJ2-6 TRBV28 TRBD1 TGTGCCAGCACCGAGGGACAGGGGGGCTCCTCTGGGGCCAACGTCCTGACTTTC CASTEGQGGSSGANVLTF
. TRBJ2-3 TRBV5-1 . TGCGCCAGCCACGGAGGGGGAGGGCGGCCAGATACGCAGTATTTT CASHGGGGRPDTQYF
. TRBJ1-3 TRBV13 . TGTGCCAGCAGCCATGGGCCAGGGAAGTCTTTCAGCTCTGGAAACACCATATATTTT CASSHGPGKSFSSGNTIYF
. TRBJ2-1 TRBV30 TRBD2 TGTGCCTGGAGGTTACTAGCGGGGAAGAATGAGCAGTTCTTC CAWRLLAGKNEQFF
. TRBJ2-7 TRBV28 TRBD2 TGTGCCAGCCGTGGTGGGGCTAGCGGGAGAAGCGAGCAGTACTTC CASRGGASGRSEQYF
once TRBJ2-3 TRBV6-5 . TGTGCCAGCAGTACCGACAAAACAGATACGCAGTATTTT CASSTDKTDTQYF
. TRBJ2-1 TRBV28 . TGTGCCAGCAGAGAAACAGCCGCCTACAATGAGCAGTTCTTC CASRETAAYNEQFF
. TRBJ2-7 TRBV10-2 TRBD1 TGCGCCACCGGGCGGCAGGACAGGGAGCACGAGCAGTACTTC CATGRQDREHEQYF
. TRBJ2-3 TRBV15 TRBD1 TGTGCCACTTCCTACAGGGGGCAGCCAGATACGCAGTATTTT CATSYRGQPDTQYF
. TRBJ1-6 TRBV5-1 . TGCGCCAGCAGCCCTGAGGGCAGGGGAGATTCACCCCTCCACTTT CASSPEGRGDSPLHF
. TRBJ1-2 TRBV21-1 . TGTGCCAGCAGCAAAGAGGAAAGAGGCTATGGCTACACCTTC CASSKEERGYGYTF
. TRBJ2-2 TRBV5-1 TRBD1 TGCGCCAGCAGCTTGAGCAGGGGGCGGTACGGGGAGCTGTTTTTT CASSLSRGRYGELFF
. TRBJ1-3 TRBV18 . TGTGCCAGCTCACCACTAACTCAACCCAAAGGAAACACCATATATTTT CASSPLTQPKGNTIYF
. TRBJ1-1 TRBV18 . TGTGCCAGCTCACCACAGGTCGGGGGGGCTTTCTTT CASSPQVGGAFF
. TRBJ2-7 TRBV5-5 TRBD2 TGTGCCAGCAGCGTGATAGCGGGAGGGGGAATCGCCTACGAGCAGTACTTC CASSVIAGGGIAYEQYF
. TRBJ2-7 TRBV5-1 . TGCGCCAGCAGCTTGGGTAGCGGGACAGTCTACGAGCAGTACTTC CASSLGSGTVYEQYF
. TRBJ2-1 TRBV27 . TGTGCCACGCGGGACTCCGCCTACAATGAGCAGTTCTTC CATRDSAYNEQFF
. TRBJ1-6 TRBV4-2 . TGTGCCAGCAGCCAAGAGGGCAGCCAGAGCTCCTATAATTCACCCCTCCACTTT CASSQEGSQSSYNSPLHF